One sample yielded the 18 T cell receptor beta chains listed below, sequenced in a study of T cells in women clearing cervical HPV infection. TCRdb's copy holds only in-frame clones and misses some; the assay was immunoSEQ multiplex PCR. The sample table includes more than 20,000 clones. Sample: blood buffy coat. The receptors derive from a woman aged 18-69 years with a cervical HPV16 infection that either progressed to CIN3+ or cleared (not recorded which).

CDR3 DNA, as far as it was read: TGCAGTGCTAGAGCTTTTTTGGACCCGACAGGGCCC. Translating it yields CSARAFLDPTGP. The complete CDR3 protein is CSARAFLDPTGPQHF. The rearrangement uses TRBV20-1 and TRBJ1-5; TRBD1 is a possible D gene (6 bases). The read is 3 residues too short to cover the CDR3 end, so that end is filled in from the germline J gene. The germline CDR1 and CDR2 sequences are DFQATT and SNEGSKA (reference sequence). Trimming took off 1 base at V and 9 bases at J, with 19 bases between the two ends. This CDR3 comprises 15 residues.

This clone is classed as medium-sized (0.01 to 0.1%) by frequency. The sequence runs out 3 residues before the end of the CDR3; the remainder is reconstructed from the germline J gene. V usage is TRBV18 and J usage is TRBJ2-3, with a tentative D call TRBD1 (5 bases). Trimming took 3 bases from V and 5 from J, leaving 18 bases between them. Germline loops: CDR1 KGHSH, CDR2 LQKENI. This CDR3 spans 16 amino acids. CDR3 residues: CASSPKNQLGVDTQYF. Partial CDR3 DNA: TGTGCCAGCTCACCCAAAAACCAGCTAGGGGTAGATACG. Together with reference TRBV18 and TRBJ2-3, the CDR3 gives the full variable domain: NAGVMQNPRHLVRRRGQEARLRCSPMKGHSHVYWYRQLPEEGLKFMVYLQKENIIDESGMPKERFSAEFPKEGPSILRIQQVVRGDSAAYFCASSPKNQLGVDTQYFGPGTRLTVL.

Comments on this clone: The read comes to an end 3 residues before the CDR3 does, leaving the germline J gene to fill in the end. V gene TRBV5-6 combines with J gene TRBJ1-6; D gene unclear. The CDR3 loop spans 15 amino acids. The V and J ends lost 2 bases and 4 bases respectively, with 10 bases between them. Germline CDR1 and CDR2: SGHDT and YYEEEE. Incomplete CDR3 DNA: TGTGCCAGCAGCTTCGGAGGGTTGTATAATTCACCC. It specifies CASSFGGLYNSP. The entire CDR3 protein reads CASSFGGLYNSPLHF.

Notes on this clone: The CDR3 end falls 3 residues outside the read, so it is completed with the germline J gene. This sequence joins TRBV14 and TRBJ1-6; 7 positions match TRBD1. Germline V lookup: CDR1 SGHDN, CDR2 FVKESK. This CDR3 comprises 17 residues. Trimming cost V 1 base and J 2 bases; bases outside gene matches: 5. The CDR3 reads CASSQGPDRAYNSPLHF. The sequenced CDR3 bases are TGTGCCAGCAGCCAAGGGCCTGACAGGGCCTATAATTCACCC.

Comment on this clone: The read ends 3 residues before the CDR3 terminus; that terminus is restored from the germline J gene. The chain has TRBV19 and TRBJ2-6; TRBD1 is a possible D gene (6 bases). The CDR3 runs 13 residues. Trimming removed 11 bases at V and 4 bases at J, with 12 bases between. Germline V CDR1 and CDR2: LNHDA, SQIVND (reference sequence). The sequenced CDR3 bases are TGTGCCGTGAGGGGGTTCGGGGCCAACGTC. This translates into CAVRGFGANV. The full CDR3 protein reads CAVRGFGANVLTF.

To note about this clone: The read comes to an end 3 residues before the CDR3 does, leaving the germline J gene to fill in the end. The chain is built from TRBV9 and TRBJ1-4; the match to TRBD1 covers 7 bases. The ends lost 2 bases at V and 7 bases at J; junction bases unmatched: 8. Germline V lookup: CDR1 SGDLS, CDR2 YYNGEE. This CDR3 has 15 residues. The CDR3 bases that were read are TGTGCCAGCAGCGTCGGGACAGTTAGATCTGAAAAA. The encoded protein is CASSVGTVRSEK. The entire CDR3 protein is CASSVGTVRSEKLFF.

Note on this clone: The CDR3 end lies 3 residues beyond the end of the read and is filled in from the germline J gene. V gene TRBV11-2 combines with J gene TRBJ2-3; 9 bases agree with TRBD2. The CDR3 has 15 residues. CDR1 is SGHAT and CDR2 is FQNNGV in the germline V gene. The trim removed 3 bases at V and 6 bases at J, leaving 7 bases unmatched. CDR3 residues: CASSFLAGFGDTQYF. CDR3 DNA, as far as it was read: TGTGCCAGCAGCTTTCTAGCGGGATTCGGTGATACG.

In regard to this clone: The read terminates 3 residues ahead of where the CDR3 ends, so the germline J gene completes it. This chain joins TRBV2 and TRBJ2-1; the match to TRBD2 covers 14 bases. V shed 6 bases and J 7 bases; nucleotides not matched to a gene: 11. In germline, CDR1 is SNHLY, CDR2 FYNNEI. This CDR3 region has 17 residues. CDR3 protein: CASSGTSGSLWGNEQFF. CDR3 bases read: TGTGCCAGCAGCGGGACTAGCGGGAGCTTATGGGGTAATGAG.

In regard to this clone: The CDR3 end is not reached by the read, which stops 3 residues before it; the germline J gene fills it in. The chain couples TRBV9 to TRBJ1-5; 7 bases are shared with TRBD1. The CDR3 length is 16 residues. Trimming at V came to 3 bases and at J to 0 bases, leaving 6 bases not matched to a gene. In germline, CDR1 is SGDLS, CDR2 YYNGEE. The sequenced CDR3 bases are TGTGCCAGCAGCGAGGACAGGCAGTATAGCAATCAGCCC. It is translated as CASSEDRQYSNQP. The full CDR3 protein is CASSEDRQYSNQPQHF.

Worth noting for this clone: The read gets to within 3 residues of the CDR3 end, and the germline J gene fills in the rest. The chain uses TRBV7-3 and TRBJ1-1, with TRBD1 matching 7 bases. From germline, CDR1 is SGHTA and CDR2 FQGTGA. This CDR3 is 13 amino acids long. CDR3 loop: CASSSSLTGSAFF. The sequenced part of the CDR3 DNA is TGTGCCAGCAGCTCCTCCCTGACAGGGTCA.

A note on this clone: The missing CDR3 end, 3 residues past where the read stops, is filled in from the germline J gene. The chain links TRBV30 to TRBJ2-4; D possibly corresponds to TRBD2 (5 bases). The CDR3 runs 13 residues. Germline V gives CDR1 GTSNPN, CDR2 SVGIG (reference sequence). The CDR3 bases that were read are TGTGCCTGGAGTTATGGAGGCGCTGGCGGT. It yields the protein CAWSYGGAGG. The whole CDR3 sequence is CAWSYGGAGGQYF.

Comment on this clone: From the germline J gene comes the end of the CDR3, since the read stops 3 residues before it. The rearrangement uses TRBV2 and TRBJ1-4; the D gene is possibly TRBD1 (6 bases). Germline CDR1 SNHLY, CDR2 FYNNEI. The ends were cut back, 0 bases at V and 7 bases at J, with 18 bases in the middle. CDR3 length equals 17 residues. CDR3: CASSEALKGGAVEKLFF. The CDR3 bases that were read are TGTGCCAGCAGTGAAGCGCTTAAGGGGGGGGCGGTTGAAAAA.

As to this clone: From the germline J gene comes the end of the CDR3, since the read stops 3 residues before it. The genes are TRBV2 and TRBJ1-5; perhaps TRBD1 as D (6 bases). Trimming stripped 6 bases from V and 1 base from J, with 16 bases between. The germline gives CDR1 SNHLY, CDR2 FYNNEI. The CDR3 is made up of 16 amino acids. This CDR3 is CASSQLGGASNQPQHF. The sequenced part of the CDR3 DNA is TGTGCCAGCAGCCAATTGGGGGGGGCGAGCAATCAGCCC.

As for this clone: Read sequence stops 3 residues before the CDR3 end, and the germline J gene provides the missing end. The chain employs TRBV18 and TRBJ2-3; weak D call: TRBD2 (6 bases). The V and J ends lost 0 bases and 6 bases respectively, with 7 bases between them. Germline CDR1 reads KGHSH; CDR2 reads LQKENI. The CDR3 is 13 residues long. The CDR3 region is CASSPPEGDTQYF. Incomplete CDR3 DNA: TGTGCCAGCTCACCACCGGAGGGGGATACG.

Here the CDR3 reads CASRDGTGGRGYTF. The sequenced CDR3 bases are TGTGCCAGCAGAGACGGGACAGGGGGAAGGGGC. The chain recombines TRBV6-2 or TRBV6-3 with TRBJ1-2, with 11 bases that match TRBD1. The CDR3 end is not reached by the read, which stops 3 residues before it; the germline J gene fills it in. The CDR3 contains 14 residues. Per the germline V gene, CDR1 is MNHEY and CDR2 is SVGEGT.

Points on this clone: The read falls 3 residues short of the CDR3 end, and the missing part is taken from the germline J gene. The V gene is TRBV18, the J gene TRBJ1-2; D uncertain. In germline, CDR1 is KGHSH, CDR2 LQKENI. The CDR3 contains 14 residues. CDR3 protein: CASSLTDTSADYTF. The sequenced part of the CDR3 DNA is TGTGCCAGCTCACTTACCGACACTTCGGCTGAC. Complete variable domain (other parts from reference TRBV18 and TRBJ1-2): NAGVMQNPRHLVRRRGQEARLRCSPMKGHSHVYWYRQLPEEGLKFMVYLQKENIIDESGMPKERFSAEFPKEGPSILRIQQVVRGDSAAYFCASSLTDTSADYTFGSGTRLTVV.

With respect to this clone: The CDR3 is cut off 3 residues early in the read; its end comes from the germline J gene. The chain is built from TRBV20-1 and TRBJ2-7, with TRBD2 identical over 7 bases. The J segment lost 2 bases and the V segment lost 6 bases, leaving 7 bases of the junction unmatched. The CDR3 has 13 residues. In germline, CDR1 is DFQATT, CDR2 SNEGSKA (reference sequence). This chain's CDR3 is CSAIGAGAYEQYF. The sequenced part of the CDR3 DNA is TGCAGTGCCATAGGGGCGGGGGCCTACGAG.

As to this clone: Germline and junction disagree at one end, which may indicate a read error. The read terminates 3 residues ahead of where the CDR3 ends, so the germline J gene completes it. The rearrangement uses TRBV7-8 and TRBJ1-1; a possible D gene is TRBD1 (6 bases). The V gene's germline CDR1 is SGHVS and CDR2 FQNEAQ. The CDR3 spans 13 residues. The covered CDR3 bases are TGTGCCCGCAGCTTCGGTCAGGGGTTAGAA. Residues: CARSFGQGLE. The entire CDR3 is CARSFGQGLEAFF. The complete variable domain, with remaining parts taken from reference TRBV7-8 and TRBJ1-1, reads GAGVSQSPRYKVAKRGQDVALRCDPISGHVSLFWYQQALGQGPEFLTYFQNEAQLDKSGLPSDRFFAERPEGSVSTLKIQRTQQEDSAVYLCARSFGQGLEAFFGQGTRLTVV.